The text below deals with one TCR beta chain. What it recognizes is unknown. These data are taken from a study of CD8+ T cells in alopecia areata. Study summary: Administration of oral tofacitinib to treated patients was at 5 to 10 mg twice daily.

RNA extraction was followed by reverse transcription into cDNA, which acted as the sequencing template. Assay used: immunoSEQ multiplex PCR; TCRdb lists only in-frame clones, some missing. The sample holds approximately 120,000 clones, over 55% seen once. Treatment indicated: oral pan-JAK inhibitor, 5-10 mg twice daily. Peripheral blood and lesional scalp punch biopsies came from alopecia areata patients. The germline CDR1 and CDR2 sequences are SQVTM and ANQGSEA. The CDR3 has 13 amino acids. V lost 7 bases and J lost 5; bases outside the gene matches: 6. Whole-study results and caveats: Scalp clonality dropped significantly under tofacitinib, as did expanded CD8+ top-100 clones. It was observed that many expanded lesional clones persisted in scalp and blood during tofacitinib.

Specimen: CD4+ T cells sorted from blood, collected at week 4, from a patient treated with tofacitinib. The TCR sequence derives from a human donor with alopecia areata. This chain joins TRBV29-1 and TRBJ2-1; 9 bases agree with TRBD1. CDR3 amino acids: CSAGQGTHNEQFF. The CDR3 DNA sequence: TGCAGCGCCGGACAGGGGACCCACAATGAGCAGTTCTTC.